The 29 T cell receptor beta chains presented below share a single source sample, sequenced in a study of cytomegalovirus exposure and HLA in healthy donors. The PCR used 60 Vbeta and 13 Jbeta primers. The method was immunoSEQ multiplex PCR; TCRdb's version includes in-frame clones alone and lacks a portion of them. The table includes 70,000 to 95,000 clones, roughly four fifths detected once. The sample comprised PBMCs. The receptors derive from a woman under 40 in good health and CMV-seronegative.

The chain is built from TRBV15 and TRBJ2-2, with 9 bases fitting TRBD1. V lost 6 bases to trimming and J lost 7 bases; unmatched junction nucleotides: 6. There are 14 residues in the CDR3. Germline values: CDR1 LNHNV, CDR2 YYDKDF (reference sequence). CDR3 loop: CATSRQGGNGELFF. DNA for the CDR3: TGTGCCACCAGTCGACAGGGGGGGAACGGGGAGCTGTTTTTT.

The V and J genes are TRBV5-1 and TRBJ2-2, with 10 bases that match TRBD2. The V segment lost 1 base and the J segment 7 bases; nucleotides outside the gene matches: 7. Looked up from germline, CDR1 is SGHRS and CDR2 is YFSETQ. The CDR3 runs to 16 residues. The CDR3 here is CASSLSSGRGHGELFF. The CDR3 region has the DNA TGCGCCAGCAGCTTGTCTAGCGGGAGAGGTCACGGGGAGCTGTTTTTT.

The CDR3 reads CASSAFSGTEAFF. Written as DNA, the CDR3 is TGTGCCAGCAGTGCGTTTAGCGGCACTGAAGCTTTCTTT. The chain couples TRBV6-1 to TRBJ1-1; no clear D. The CDR3 is made up of 13 amino acids. The germline V gene encodes CDR1 MNHNS and CDR2 SASEGT. Trimming took off 4 bases at V and 4 bases at J, with 10 bases between the two ends.

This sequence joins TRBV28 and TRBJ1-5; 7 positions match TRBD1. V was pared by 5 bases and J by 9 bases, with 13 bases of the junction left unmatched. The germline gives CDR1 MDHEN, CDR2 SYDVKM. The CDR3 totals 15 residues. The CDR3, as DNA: TGTGCCAGCAGTAGAATAGGACAGGCCCCCCGGCCCCAGCATTTT. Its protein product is CASSRIGQAPRPQHF.

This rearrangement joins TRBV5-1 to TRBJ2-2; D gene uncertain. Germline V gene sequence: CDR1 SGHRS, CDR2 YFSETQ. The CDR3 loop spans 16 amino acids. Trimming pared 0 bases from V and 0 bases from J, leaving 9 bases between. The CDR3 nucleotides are TGCGCCAGCAGCTTGGGACTCGACGCGAACACCGGGGAGCTGTTTTTT. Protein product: CASSLGLDANTGELFF.

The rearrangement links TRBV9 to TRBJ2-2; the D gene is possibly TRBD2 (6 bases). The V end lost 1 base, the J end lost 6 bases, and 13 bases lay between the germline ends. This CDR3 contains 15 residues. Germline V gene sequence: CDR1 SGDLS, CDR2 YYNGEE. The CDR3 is CASSVFGSVAGELFF. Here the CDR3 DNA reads TGTGCCAGCAGCGTATTCGGGAGCGTCGCCGGGGAGCTGTTTTTT.

In nucleotides, the CDR3 is TGTGCCACCAGCAGAGTGAGAGGTGAAGCTTTCTTT. Translation gives CATSRVRGEAFF. The rearrangement joins TRBV15 to TRBJ1-1; D is unresolved. The V and J ends lost 1 base and 7 bases respectively, with 7 bases between them. From germline, CDR1 is LNHNV and CDR2 YYDKDF (reference sequence). The CDR3 runs 12 residues.

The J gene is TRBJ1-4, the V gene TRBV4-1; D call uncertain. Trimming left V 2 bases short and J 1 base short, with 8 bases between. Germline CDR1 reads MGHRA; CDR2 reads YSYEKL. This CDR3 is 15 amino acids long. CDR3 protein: CASSQTTETNEKLFF. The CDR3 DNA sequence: TGCGCCAGCAGCCAAACGACTGAAACTAATGAAAAACTGTTTTTT.

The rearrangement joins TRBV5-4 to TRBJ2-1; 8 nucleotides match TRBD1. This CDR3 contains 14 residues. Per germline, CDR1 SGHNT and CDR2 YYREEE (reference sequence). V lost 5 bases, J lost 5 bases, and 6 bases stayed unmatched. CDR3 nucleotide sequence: TGTGCCAGCAGTTCCGGGACAGGTAACAATGAGCAGTTCTTC. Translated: CASSSGTGNNEQFF.

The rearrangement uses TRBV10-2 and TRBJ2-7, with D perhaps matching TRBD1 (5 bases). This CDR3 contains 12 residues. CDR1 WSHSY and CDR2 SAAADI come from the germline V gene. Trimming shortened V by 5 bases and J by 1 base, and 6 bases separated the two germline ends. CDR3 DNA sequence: TGCGCCAGCAGTCACAGGTCCTACGAGCAGTACTTC. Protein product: CASSHRSYEQYF.

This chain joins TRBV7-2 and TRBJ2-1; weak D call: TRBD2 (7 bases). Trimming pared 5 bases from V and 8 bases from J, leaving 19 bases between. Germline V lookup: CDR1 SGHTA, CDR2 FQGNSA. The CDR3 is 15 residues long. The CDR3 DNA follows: TGTGCCAGCAGCACCGGACTAGTTAAGGGGGATGAGCAGTTCTTC. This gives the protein CASSTGLVKGDEQFF.

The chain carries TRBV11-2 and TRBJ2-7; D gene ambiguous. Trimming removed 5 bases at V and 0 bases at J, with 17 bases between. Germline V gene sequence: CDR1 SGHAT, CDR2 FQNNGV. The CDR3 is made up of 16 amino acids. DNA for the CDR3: TGTGCCAGCAGCCCCCTTCCTAGAGAGAGCTCCTACGAGCAGTACTTC. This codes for CASSPLPRESSYEQYF.

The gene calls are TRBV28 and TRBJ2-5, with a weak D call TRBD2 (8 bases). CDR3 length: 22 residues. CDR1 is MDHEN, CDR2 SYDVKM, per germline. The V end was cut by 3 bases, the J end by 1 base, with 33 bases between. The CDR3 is CASSFSRGERAPLAGGQETQYF. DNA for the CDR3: TGTGCCAGCAGTTTTTCCAGGGGGGAGCGTGCCCCCTTGGCGGGGGGCCAAGAGACCCAGTACTTC.

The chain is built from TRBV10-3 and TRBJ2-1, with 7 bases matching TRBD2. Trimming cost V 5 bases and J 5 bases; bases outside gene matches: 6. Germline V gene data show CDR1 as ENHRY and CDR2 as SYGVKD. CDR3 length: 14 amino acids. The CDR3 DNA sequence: TGTGCCATCAGTAGCGGGACTCCTAACAATGAGCAGTTCTTC. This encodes CAISSGTPNNEQFF.

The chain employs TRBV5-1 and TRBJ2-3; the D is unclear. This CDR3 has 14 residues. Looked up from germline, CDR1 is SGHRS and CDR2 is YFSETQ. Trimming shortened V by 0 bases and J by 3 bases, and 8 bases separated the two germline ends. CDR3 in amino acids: CASSLEARTDTQYF. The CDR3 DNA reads TGCGCCAGCAGCTTGGAAGCTAGAACAGATACGCAGTATTTT.

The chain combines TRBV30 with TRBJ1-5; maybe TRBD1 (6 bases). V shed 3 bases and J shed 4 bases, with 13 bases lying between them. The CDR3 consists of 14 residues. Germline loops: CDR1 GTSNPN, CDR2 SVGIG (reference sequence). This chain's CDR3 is CAWRGRGNNQPQHF. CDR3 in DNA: TGTGCCTGGAGAGGCAGGGGAAATAATCAGCCCCAGCATTTT.

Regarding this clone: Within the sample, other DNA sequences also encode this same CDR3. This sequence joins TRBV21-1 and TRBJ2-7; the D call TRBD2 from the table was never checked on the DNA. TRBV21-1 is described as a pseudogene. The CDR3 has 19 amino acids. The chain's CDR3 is CASSKEPPGLAGGSYEQYF. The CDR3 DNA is TGTGCCAGCAGCAAAGAGCCTCCGGGACTAGCGGGAGGGTCCTACGAGCAGTACTTC.

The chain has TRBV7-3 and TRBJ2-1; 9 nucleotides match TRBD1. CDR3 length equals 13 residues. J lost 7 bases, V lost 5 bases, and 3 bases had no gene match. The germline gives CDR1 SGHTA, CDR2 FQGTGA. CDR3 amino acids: CASSRDRENEQFF. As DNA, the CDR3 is TGTGCCAGCAGCCGGGACAGGGAGAATGAGCAGTTCTTC. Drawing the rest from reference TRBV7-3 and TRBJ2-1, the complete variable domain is GAGVSQTPSNKVTEKGKYVELRCDPISGHTALYWYRQSLGQGPEFLIYFQGTGAADDSGLPNDRFFAVRPEGSVSTLKIQRTERGDSAVYLCASSRDRENEQFFGPGTRLTVL.

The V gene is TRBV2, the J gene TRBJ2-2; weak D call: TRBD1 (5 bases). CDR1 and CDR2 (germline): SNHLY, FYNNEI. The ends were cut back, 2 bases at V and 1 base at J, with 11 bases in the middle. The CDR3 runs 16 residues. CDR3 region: CASSEQGHLNTGELFF. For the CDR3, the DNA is TGTGCCAGCAGTGAACAAGGACACTTGAACACCGGGGAGCTGTTTTTT.

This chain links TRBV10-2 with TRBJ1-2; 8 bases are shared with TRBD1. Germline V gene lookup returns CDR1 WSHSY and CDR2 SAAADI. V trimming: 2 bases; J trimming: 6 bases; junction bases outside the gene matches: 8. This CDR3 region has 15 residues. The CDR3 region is CASSEAPQGADGYTF. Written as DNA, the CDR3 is TGCGCCAGCAGTGAGGCCCCGCAGGGGGCTGATGGCTACACCTTC.

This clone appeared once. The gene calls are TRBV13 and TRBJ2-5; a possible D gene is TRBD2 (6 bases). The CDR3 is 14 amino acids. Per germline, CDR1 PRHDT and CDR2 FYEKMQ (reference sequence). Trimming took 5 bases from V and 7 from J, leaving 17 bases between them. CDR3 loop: CASSPLLGAGTQYF. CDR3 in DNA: TGTGCCAGCAGCCCACTCCTAGGAGCGGGGACCCAGTACTTC.

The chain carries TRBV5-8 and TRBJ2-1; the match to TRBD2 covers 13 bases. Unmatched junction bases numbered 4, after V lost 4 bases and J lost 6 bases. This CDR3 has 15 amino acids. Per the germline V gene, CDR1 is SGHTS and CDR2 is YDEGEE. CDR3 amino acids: CASSPTSGRGNEQFF. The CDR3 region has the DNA TGTGCCAGCAGCCCTACTAGCGGGAGGGGCAATGAGCAGTTCTTC.

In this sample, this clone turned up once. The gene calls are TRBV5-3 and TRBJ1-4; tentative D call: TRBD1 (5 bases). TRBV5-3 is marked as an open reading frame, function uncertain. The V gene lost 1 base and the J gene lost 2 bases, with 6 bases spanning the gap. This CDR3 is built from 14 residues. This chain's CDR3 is CARSLRGTNEKLFF. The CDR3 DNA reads TGTGCCAGAAGCTTGAGGGGTACTAATGAAAAACTGTTTTTT.

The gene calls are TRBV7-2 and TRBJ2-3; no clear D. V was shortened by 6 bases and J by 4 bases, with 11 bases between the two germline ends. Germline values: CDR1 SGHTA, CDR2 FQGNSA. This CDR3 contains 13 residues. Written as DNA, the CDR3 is TGTGCCAGCAGTACCTGGCCCGCAGATACGCAGTATTTT. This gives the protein CASSTWPADTQYF.

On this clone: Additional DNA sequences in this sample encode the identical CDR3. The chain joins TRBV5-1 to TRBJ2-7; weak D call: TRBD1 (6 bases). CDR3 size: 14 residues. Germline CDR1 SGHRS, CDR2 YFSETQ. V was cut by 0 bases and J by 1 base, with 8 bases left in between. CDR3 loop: CASSLAGDSYEQYF. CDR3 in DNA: TGCGCCAGCAGCTTGGCAGGGGATTCCTACGAGCAGTACTTC.

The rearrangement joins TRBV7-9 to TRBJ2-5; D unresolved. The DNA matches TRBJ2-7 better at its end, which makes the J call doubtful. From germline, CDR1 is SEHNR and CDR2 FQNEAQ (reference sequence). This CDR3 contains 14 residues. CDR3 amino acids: CASSLDLNNYEQYF. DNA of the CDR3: TGTGCCAGCAGCTTAGACCTCAACAACTACGAGCAGTACTTC.

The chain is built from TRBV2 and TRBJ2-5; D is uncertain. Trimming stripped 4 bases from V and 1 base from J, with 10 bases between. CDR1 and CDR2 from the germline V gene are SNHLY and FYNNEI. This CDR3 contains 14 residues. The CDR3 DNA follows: TGTGCCAGCAGTGCCCTTAATCCCCAAGAGACCCAGTACTTC. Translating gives CASSALNPQETQYF.

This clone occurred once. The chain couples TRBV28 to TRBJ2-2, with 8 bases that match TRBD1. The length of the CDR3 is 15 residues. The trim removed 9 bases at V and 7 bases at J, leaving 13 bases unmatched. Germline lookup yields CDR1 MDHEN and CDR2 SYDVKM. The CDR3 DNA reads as TGTGCCAGTAGACTAGGACAGGGCCGTGGCGGGGAGCTGTTTTTT. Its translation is CASRLGQGRGGELFF. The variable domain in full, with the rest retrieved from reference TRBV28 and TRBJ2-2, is DVKVTQSSRYLVKRTGEKVFLECVQDMDHENMFWYRQDPGLGLRLIYFSYDVKMKEKGDIPEGYSVSREKKERFSLILESASTNQTSMYLCASRLGQGRGGELFFGEGSRLTVL.

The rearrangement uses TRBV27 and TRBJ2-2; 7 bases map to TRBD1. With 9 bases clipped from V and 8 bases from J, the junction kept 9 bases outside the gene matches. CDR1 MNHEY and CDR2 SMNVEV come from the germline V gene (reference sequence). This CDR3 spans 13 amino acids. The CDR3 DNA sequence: TGTGCCAGTTGGGACAGCATTTTGGGGGAGCTGTTTTTT. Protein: CASWDSILGELFF.